In its sample, the clone carrying this T cell receptor beta chain was seen a few times. Its matching antigen is unknown. Germline V gene data show CDR1 as MNHEY and CDR2 as SMNVEV (reference sequence). V lost 6 bases, J lost 3 bases, and 12 bases lay in between. The CDR3 loop spans 13 amino acids. MiXCR, run by TCRdb on the reads, gives a single entry per CDR3 protein. Here the sample spans 200,000 or so distinct CDR3 sequences, roughly two fifths being singletons. The source of the sample is a study of T cell repertoires in cytomegalovirus infection. Whole-study results and caveats: The study found HLA-C-restricted CMV-specific TCR beta clonotypes dominating the ex vivo response.

The input for sequencing was CD8+ T cells from cultured PBMCs, taken from culture after CMV antigen stimulation. J is TRBJ2-7 and V is TRBV27; no clear D. This clonotype was obtained from a human donor in good health (CMV status not recorded). Some clones in this sample may be carry-over from other donors' samples. DNA of the CDR3: TGTGCCAGCAGCCTTATAGGAGACTACGAGCAGTACTTC. Its translation: CASSLIGDYEQYF.